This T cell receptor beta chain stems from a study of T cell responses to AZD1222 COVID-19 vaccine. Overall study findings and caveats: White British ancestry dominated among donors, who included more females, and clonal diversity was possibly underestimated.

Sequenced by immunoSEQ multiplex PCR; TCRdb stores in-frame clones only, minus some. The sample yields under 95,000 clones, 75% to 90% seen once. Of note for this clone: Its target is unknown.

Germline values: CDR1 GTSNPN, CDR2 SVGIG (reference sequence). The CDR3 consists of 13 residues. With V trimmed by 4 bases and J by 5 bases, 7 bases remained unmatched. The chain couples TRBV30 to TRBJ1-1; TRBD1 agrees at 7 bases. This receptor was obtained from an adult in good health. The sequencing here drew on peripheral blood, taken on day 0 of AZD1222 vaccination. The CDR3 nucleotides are TGTGCCTGGACTACAACAGGGGTGACTGAAGCTTTCTTT. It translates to CAWTTTGVTEAFF. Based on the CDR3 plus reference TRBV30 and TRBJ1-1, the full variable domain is SQTIHQWPATLVQPVGSPLSLECTVEGTSNPNLYWYRQAAGRGLQLLFYSVGIGQISSEVPQNLSASRPQDRQFILSSKKLLLSDSGFYLCAWTTTGVTEAFFGQGTRLTVV.